Each of the 2 T cell receptor beta chains below was sequenced from the same sample in a study of early T cells in non-severe SARS-CoV-2 infection. TCRdb analysed the 5' RACE reads with MiXCR anew, one entry per CDR3 protein. The table includes 32,000 or so distinct CDR3 sequences, roughly 9.2% detected once. Sample: whole blood. These receptors came from an adult who was a healthcare worker with PCR-confirmed SARS-CoV-2 infection or an uninfected control (not recorded which).

By sample fraction, this clonotype is medium-sized. The J gene is TRBJ2-2, the V gene TRBV7-3; D gene ambiguous. The CDR3 runs to 15 residues. The ends were cut back, 5 bases at V and 7 bases at J, with 17 bases in the middle. Germline values: CDR1 SGHTA, CDR2 FQGTGA. CDR3 bases: TGTGCCAGCAGCCCACAACCGGCGTCTGGCGGGGAGCTGTTTTTT. It yields the protein CASSPQPASGGELFF.

This clonotype was picked up many times. CDR3 sequence: CASSSDYSGANVLTF. The CDR3 nucleotides are TGTGCCAGCAGCTCCGACTACTCTGGGGCCAACGTCCTGACTTTC. V is TRBV5-4 and J is TRBJ2-6, with D maybe TRBD2 (5 bases). Trimming pared 3 bases from V and 0 bases from J, leaving 7 bases between. Germline CDR1 and CDR2: SGHNT and YYREEE (reference sequence). The CDR3 runs 15 residues.